Listed below are T cell receptor beta chains from one sample, sequenced in a study of blood T cell repertoires in COVID-19. TCRdb's table, derived via immunoSEQ multiplex PCR, lists solely in-frame clones and lacks some. The data show some 30,000 clones, 70% to 85% seen once. Sequences were obtained from peripheral blood. Receptors originate from a human donor in a cohort sampled during active COVID-19. CDR3s include the opening cysteine and the closing phenylalanine or tryptophan. The order of the fields is clone size, D gene, CDR3 length, J gene, V gene, CDR3 DNA, CDR3 protein. The D gene is left open where the match is weak. Size is stated for part of the rows, as once, few or many counts, or as a class when the clone is expanded.

abundance: NA
d_gene: TRBD1
len: 15
j_gene: TRBJ1-6
v_gene: TRBV18
CDR3nt: TGTGCCAGCTCACCGTCGACAGGGAATAATTCACCCCTCCACTTT
CDR3aa: CASSPSTGNNSPLHF

abundance: NA
d_gene: NA
len: 18
j_gene: TRBJ2-2
v_gene: TRBV21-1
CDR3nt: TGTGCCAGCAGCACCCGGGACACGCGGCAAACGAACACCGGGGAGCTGTTTTTT
CDR3aa: CASSTRDTRQTNTGELFF

abundance: NA
d_gene: TRBD2
len: 14
j_gene: TRBJ2-1
v_gene: TRBV6-2/TRBV6-3
CDR3nt: TGTGCCAGCAGTACTAGCGGGCCCACCAATGAGCAGTTCTTC
CDR3aa: CASSTSGPTNEQFF

abundance: NA
d_gene: TRBD1
len: 15
j_gene: TRBJ2-1
v_gene: TRBV5-4
CDR3nt: TGTGCCAGCAGTACCCCCCGGACAGGGGGCGATGAGCAGTTCTTC
CDR3aa: CASSTPRTGGDEQFF

abundance: few
d_gene: NA
len: 12
j_gene: TRBJ1-1
v_gene: TRBV7-9
CDR3nt: TGTGCCAGCAGCTTAGTGGAAGTGAGGGCTTTCTTT
CDR3aa: CASSLVEVRAFF

abundance: NA
d_gene: NA
len: 14
j_gene: TRBJ1-1
v_gene: TRBV19
CDR3nt: TGTGCCAGTAGCGTTGGACAGCCGAATACTGAAGCTTTCTTT
CDR3aa: CASSVGQPNTEAFF

abundance: NA
d_gene: TRBD1
len: 14
j_gene: TRBJ1-2
v_gene: TRBV6-5
CDR3nt: TGTGCCAGCAGTTACTCTACAGGGGGCCATGGCTACACCTTC
CDR3aa: CASSYSTGGHGYTF

abundance: NA
d_gene: TRBD1
len: 15
j_gene: TRBJ2-1
v_gene: TRBV18
CDR3nt: TGTGCCAGCTCCCACGGACAGGGGTCCAACAATGAGCAGTTCTTC
CDR3aa: CASSHGQGSNNEQFF

abundance: NA
d_gene: NA
len: 16
j_gene: TRBJ1-3
v_gene: TRBV4-1
CDR3nt: TGCGCCAGCAGTCAAGATCCCGAGGGAACCGGAAACACCATATATTTT
CDR3aa: CASSQDPEGTGNTIYF

abundance: NA
d_gene: TRBD2
len: 16
j_gene: TRBJ2-1
v_gene: TRBV13
CDR3nt: TGTGCCAGCAGCCCCCGCGGGGGGAGCTCCTACAATGAGCAGTTCTTC
CDR3aa: CASSPRGGSSYNEQFF

abundance: NA
d_gene: TRBD1
len: 15
j_gene: TRBJ2-7
v_gene: TRBV20-1
CDR3nt: TGCAGTGCTAGTCTAACCGTGGGCAGGGGGTACGAGCAGTACTTC
CDR3aa: CSASLTVGRGYEQYF

abundance: once
d_gene: NA
len: 13
j_gene: TRBJ2-4
v_gene: TRBV7-2
CDR3nt: TGTGCCAGCAGCTTAGAACTATCTAACATTCAGTACTTC
CDR3aa: CASSLELSNIQYF

abundance: NA
d_gene: NA
len: 13
j_gene: TRBJ2-1
v_gene: TRBV6-2/TRBV6-3
CDR3nt: TGTGCCAGCAGTTACAAACCCGGCAATGAGCAGTTCTTC
CDR3aa: CASSYKPGNEQFF

abundance: NA
d_gene: TRBD1
len: 18
j_gene: TRBJ1-1
v_gene: TRBV4-1
CDR3nt: TGCGCCAGCAGCCAGACCGGGACAGGGGGCCGGACGAACACTGAAGCTTTCTTT
CDR3aa: CASSQTGTGGRTNTEAFF

abundance: NA
d_gene: TRBD2
len: 13
j_gene: TRBJ2-1
v_gene: TRBV10-1
CDR3nt: TGCGCCAGCAGTGAGTCGTTGGGGGGGGAGCAGTTCTTC
CDR3aa: CASSESLGGEQFF

abundance: NA
d_gene: NA
len: 15
j_gene: TRBJ2-3
v_gene: TRBV19
CDR3nt: TGTGCCAGTAGTATCGGGGGGCAGGGGACAGATACGCAGTATTTT
CDR3aa: CASSIGGQGTDTQYF

abundance: NA
d_gene: TRBD2
len: 15
j_gene: TRBJ2-7
v_gene: TRBV5-6
CDR3nt: TGTGCCAGCAGCTTGTTGGGGGGGACCAGCTACGAGCAGTACTTC
CDR3aa: CASSLLGGTSYEQYF

abundance: NA
d_gene: NA
len: 17
j_gene: TRBJ2-3
v_gene: TRBV11-3
CDR3nt: TGTGCCAGCAGCTTGGGTCCCGGGGAGGCTAGCACAGATACGCAGTATTTT
CDR3aa: CASSLGPGEASTDTQYF

abundance: NA
d_gene: TRBD1
len: 11
j_gene: TRBJ1-1
v_gene: TRBV3-1/TRBV3-2
CDR3nt: TGTGCCAGCAGCCGACAGGGGGCAGCTTTCTTT
CDR3aa: CASSRQGAAFF

abundance: NA
d_gene: NA
len: 14
j_gene: TRBJ1-2
v_gene: TRBV19
CDR3nt: TGTGCCAGTTCAACAGGGACCCAAAACTATGGCTACACCTTC
CDR3aa: CASSTGTQNYGYTF

abundance: NA
d_gene: NA
len: 13
j_gene: TRBJ1-3
v_gene: TRBV5-1
CDR3nt: TGCGCCAGCAGGGCGGGCTCTGGAAACACCATATATTTT
CDR3aa: CASRAGSGNTIYF

abundance: few
d_gene: TRBD1
len: 14
j_gene: TRBJ1-5
v_gene: TRBV18
CDR3nt: TGTGCCAGCTCAGCCGACAGGGGGCGTCAGCCCCAGCATTTT
CDR3aa: CASSADRGRQPQHF

abundance: NA
d_gene: TRBD1
len: 15
j_gene: TRBJ2-2
v_gene: TRBV6-5
CDR3nt: TGTGCCAGCAGTTATCACAGGGGCTCCACCGGGGAGCTGTTTTTT
CDR3aa: CASSYHRGSTGELFF

abundance: NA
d_gene: NA
len: 19
j_gene: TRBJ2-3
v_gene: TRBV11-2
CDR3nt: TGTGCCAGCAGCCCGAGACAGGGAGGCCTAGCTGCCAGTCGAGATACGCAGTATTTT
CDR3aa: CASSPRQGGLAASRDTQYF

abundance: few
d_gene: TRBD1
len: 15
j_gene: TRBJ1-4
v_gene: TRBV7-9
CDR3nt: TGTGCCAGCAGCAACGGACAGGACGGGGATGAAAAACTGTTTTTT
CDR3aa: CASSNGQDGDEKLFF

abundance: NA
d_gene: NA
len: 16
j_gene: TRBJ1-5
v_gene: TRBV28
CDR3nt: TGTGCCAGCGCTCCCCCCCAGGGGTCGAGCAATCAGCCCCAGCATTTT
CDR3aa: CASAPPQGSSNQPQHF

abundance: NA
d_gene: NA
len: 15
j_gene: TRBJ1-5
v_gene: TRBV5-5
CDR3nt: TGTGCCAGCAGCCAGACAGGAGATAGCAATCAGCCCCAGCATTTT
CDR3aa: CASSQTGDSNQPQHF

abundance: NA
d_gene: NA
len: 15
j_gene: TRBJ1-2
v_gene: TRBV28
CDR3nt: TGTGCCAGCAGCCAAGCAGGGTTTAGGGACTATGGCTACACCTTC
CDR3aa: CASSQAGFRDYGYTF

abundance: NA
d_gene: NA
len: 12
j_gene: TRBJ1-2
v_gene: TRBV2
CDR3nt: TGTGCCAGCAGTGACTTTGAGTATGGCTACACCTTC
CDR3aa: CASSDFEYGYTF

abundance: NA
d_gene: TRBD2
len: 15
j_gene: TRBJ2-5
v_gene: TRBV2
CDR3nt: TGTGCCAGCAGTGAACTAACTAGCGGGGTAGAGACCCAGTACTTC
CDR3aa: CASSELTSGVETQYF

abundance: NA
d_gene: NA
len: 13
j_gene: TRBJ1-5
v_gene: TRBV24-1
CDR3nt: TGTGCCACCAGTGAGGGGGGGGATCAGCCCCAGCATTTT
CDR3aa: CATSEGGDQPQHF

abundance: NA
d_gene: TRBD1
len: 15
j_gene: TRBJ1-5
v_gene: TRBV18
CDR3nt: TGTGCCAGCTCACCAGGACAGGGGGACAATCAGCCCCAGCATTTT
CDR3aa: CASSPGQGDNQPQHF

abundance: once
d_gene: TRBD2
len: 14
j_gene: TRBJ2-5
v_gene: TRBV18
CDR3nt: TGTGCCAGCTCACAAGCGGGACTGCAAGAGACCCAGTACTTC
CDR3aa: CASSQAGLQETQYF

abundance: NA
d_gene: NA
len: 15
j_gene: TRBJ2-7
v_gene: TRBV6-2/TRBV6-3
CDR3nt: TGTGCCAGCCGCCCCGCGACCCCCTCCTCGGAGGAGCAGTACTTC
CDR3aa: CASRPATPSSEEQYF

abundance: few
d_gene: NA
len: 13
j_gene: TRBJ1-2
v_gene: TRBV2
CDR3nt: TGTGCCAGCAGCAATGGACAGCTCTATGGCTACACCTTC
CDR3aa: CASSNGQLYGYTF

abundance: NA
d_gene: TRBD2
len: 16
j_gene: TRBJ2-3
v_gene: TRBV11-2
CDR3nt: TGTGCCAGCAGCTTAGGGCGGGGGGCTAGCACAGATACGCAGTATTTT
CDR3aa: CASSLGRGASTDTQYF

abundance: NA
d_gene: TRBD2
len: 16
j_gene: TRBJ2-1
v_gene: TRBV19
CDR3nt: TGTGCCAGTAGTCTAATCGCCAGCGGGGGGGCACGAGAGCAGTTCTTC
CDR3aa: CASSLIASGGAREQFF

abundance: once
d_gene: TRBD1
len: 16
j_gene: TRBJ2-1
v_gene: TRBV6-5
CDR3nt: TGTGCCAGCAGTTTCCCGGGACAGGGGGGATACAATGAGCAGTTCTTC
CDR3aa: CASSFPGQGGYNEQFF

abundance: NA
d_gene: TRBD1
len: 15
j_gene: TRBJ2-6
v_gene: TRBV5-1
CDR3nt: TGCGCCAGCAGCTCACAGGGGTCTGGGGCCAACGTCCTGACTTTC
CDR3aa: CASSSQGSGANVLTF

abundance: NA
d_gene: TRBD1
len: 16
j_gene: TRBJ1-1
v_gene: TRBV5-1
CDR3nt: TGCGCCAGCAGCCCACGACCGTCGACAGGGCTCACTGAAGCTTTCTTT
CDR3aa: CASSPRPSTGLTEAFF

abundance: NA
d_gene: NA
len: 17
j_gene: TRBJ2-1
v_gene: TRBV7-2
CDR3nt: TGTGCCAGCAGCTTAGGGGGCCACCAAACAGGCAGCGATGAGCAGTTCTTC
CDR3aa: CASSLGGHQTGSDEQFF

abundance: NA
d_gene: NA
len: 14
j_gene: TRBJ1-5
v_gene: TRBV2
CDR3nt: TGTGCCAGTTCCTCTGGAGGGGCGAATCAGCCCCAGCATTTT
CDR3aa: CASSSGGANQPQHF

abundance: NA
d_gene: TRBD2
len: 16
j_gene: TRBJ2-5
v_gene: TRBV7-9
CDR3nt: TGTGCCAGCAGCCTTCTCTTGAGCGGGGAGTTGGAGACCCAGTACTTC
CDR3aa: CASSLLLSGELETQYF

abundance: NA
d_gene: NA
len: 14
j_gene: TRBJ1-2
v_gene: TRBV12-5
CDR3nt: TGTGCTAGTGGTCCCCAGGGAATGGGCTATGGCTACACCTTC
CDR3aa: CASGPQGMGYGYTF

abundance: NA
d_gene: TRBD2
len: 16
j_gene: TRBJ2-2
v_gene: TRBV11-2
CDR3nt: TGTGCCAGCAGCGCCCGACTAGCCCCGAACACCGGGGAGCTGTTTTTT
CDR3aa: CASSARLAPNTGELFF

abundance: NA
d_gene: NA
len: 13
j_gene: TRBJ1-5
v_gene: TRBV30
CDR3nt: TGTGCCTGGAAGGGGCAGGGAAATCAGCCCCAGCATTTT
CDR3aa: CAWKGQGNQPQHF

abundance: NA
d_gene: NA
len: 11
j_gene: TRBJ1-2
v_gene: TRBV20-1
CDR3nt: TGCAGTGCTAGACAGGACTATGGCTACACCTTC
CDR3aa: CSARQDYGYTF

abundance: NA
d_gene: NA
len: 16
j_gene: TRBJ2-7
v_gene: TRBV5-1
CDR3nt: TGCGCCAGCAGCTTGTCAAACATCAGGAGGGTGGACGAGCAGTACTTC
CDR3aa: CASSLSNIRRVDEQYF

abundance: NA
d_gene: TRBD1
len: 15
j_gene: TRBJ2-5
v_gene: TRBV7-2
CDR3nt: TGTGCCAGCAGCTCCCTGACAGGGGGGCAAGAGACCCAGTACTTC
CDR3aa: CASSSLTGGQETQYF

abundance: NA
d_gene: TRBD1
len: 15
j_gene: TRBJ1-6
v_gene: TRBV7-9
CDR3nt: TGTGCCAGCAATCTAGGGACAGGGGGAAGTTCACCCCTCCACTTT
CDR3aa: CASNLGTGGSSPLHF

abundance: NA
d_gene: NA
len: 17
j_gene: TRBJ1-1
v_gene: TRBV9
CDR3nt: TGTGCCAGCAGCGCCCCCTCTGGAACCCCAGGAAGCACTGAAGCTTTCTTT
CDR3aa: CASSAPSGTPGSTEAFF

abundance: NA
d_gene: TRBD1
len: 15
j_gene: TRBJ1-6
v_gene: TRBV6-5
CDR3nt: TGTGCCAGCCAGACAGGGAGGTTCTATAATTCACCCCTCCACTTT
CDR3aa: CASQTGRFYNSPLHF